The 8 T cell receptor beta chains below all came from one sample that was sequenced in a study of vaccination and CD4 T cells after COVID-19. Sequencing of DNA taken from cultured CD4+ T cells relied on the Oncomine TCR Beta short-read assay. TCRdb re-analysed the PCR reads in MiXCR, keeping a single row per CDR3 protein. The sample includes about 7,100 distinct CDR3 sequences, more than 40% of them seen just once. The treatment was: approximately nine-day PBMC culture with coronavirus spike peptide pools or control peptides (ViraFEST assay). The unexposed donor gave CD4+ T cells before the COVID-19 pandemic (2011-2018). Their specific antigens are unknown. The sample comprised CD4+ T cells from blood, cultured in vitro. These receptors all stem from a human donor in good health.

The chain joins TRBV15 to TRBJ2-7; D gene ambiguous. CDR3 length: 13 residues. Germline CDR1 and CDR2: LNHNV and YYDKDF (reference sequence). Trimming stripped 0 bases from V and 5 bases from J, with 8 bases between. In nucleotides, the CDR3 is TGTGCCACCAGCAGAGATCCTCAGGACGAGCAGTACTTC. It translates to CATSRDPQDEQYF.

DNA of the CDR3: TGCGCCAGCAGCCGGACAGGGTTGAACACTGAAGCTTTCTTT. Amino acids: CASSRTGLNTEAFF. The chain recombines TRBV5-1 with TRBJ1-1, with 8 nucleotides matching TRBD1. The CDR3 is 14 amino acids. V lost 4 bases, J lost 0 bases, and 2 bases stayed unmatched. Germline-derived CDR1 and CDR2 are SGHRS and YFSETQ.

This chain links TRBV6-2 or TRBV6-3 with TRBJ2-1; TRBD2 aligns across 8 bases. CDR3 length equals 16 residues. Germline trimming cut 6 bases from V and 3 bases from J; bases unmatched to any gene: 10. The V gene's germline CDR1 is MNHEY and CDR2 SVGEGT. The CDR3 nucleotides read TGTGCCAGCAGCTCCTTCCAGCGGGGGATCTACAATGAGCAGTTCTTC. It codes for CASSSFQRGIYNEQFF.

The V gene is TRBV6-1, the J gene TRBJ2-3, with 14 nucleotides matching TRBD2. Germline CDR1 MNHNS, CDR2 SASEGT. V was pared by 6 bases and J by 1 base, with 15 bases of the junction left unmatched. This CDR3 region has 20 residues. The DNA for the CDR3 is TGTGCCAGCAGCCCCAGGGGGACACAGACTAGCGGGAGGGGCACAGATACGCAGTATTTT. It codes for CASSPRGTQTSGRGTDTQYF.

The rearrangement uses TRBV6-1 and TRBJ2-1; 12 bases fit TRBD2. Losses at the gene ends were 4 bases for V and 7 bases for J; bases not matched to a gene: 8. Germline lookup yields CDR1 MNHNS and CDR2 SASEGT. This CDR3 has 16 amino acids. This CDR3 is CASSGTSGAAWNEQFF. CDR3 DNA sequence: TGTGCCAGCAGTGGGACTAGCGGGGCCGCCTGGAATGAGCAGTTCTTC.

The chain carries TRBV7-2 and TRBJ2-7; 9 nucleotides align to TRBD2. This CDR3 is built from 16 residues. Germline assignment: CDR1 SGHTA and CDR2 FQGNSA. V gave up 5 bases and J gave up 6 bases; unmatched junction bases: 14. DNA of the CDR3: TGTGCCAGCAGCCATTCAATAGTAGCGGGAGTTCTCGAGCAGTACTTC. Residues: CASSHSIVAGVLEQYF. The variable domain in full, with the rest retrieved from reference TRBV7-2 and TRBJ2-7, is GAGVSQSPSNKVTEKGKDVELRCDPISGHTALYWYRQSLGQGLEFLIYFQGNSAPDKSGLPSDRFSAERTGGSVSTLTIQRTQQEDSAVYLCASSHSIVAGVLEQYFGPGTRLTVT.

This rearrangement joins TRBV27 to TRBJ1-4, with D maybe TRBD1 (6 bases). Trimming stripped 5 bases from V and 7 bases from J, with 17 bases between. Germline lookup yields CDR1 MNHEY and CDR2 SMNVEV (reference sequence). This CDR3 spans 15 amino acids. Here the CDR3 reads CASSVTGREGEKLFF. CDR3 DNA sequence: TGTGCCAGCAGTGTCACAGGGAGAGAGGGTGAAAAACTGTTTTTT.

The V gene is TRBV7-9, the J gene TRBJ2-3; 10 nucleotides agree with TRBD2. This CDR3 spans 15 amino acids. V shed 4 bases, J shed 5 bases, and the junction held 6 bases outside the gene matches. The germline V gene encodes CDR1 SEHNR and CDR2 FQNEAQ (reference sequence). CDR3 DNA sequence: TGTGCCAGCAGCTATGGACTAGCGGACCTAGATACGCAGTATTTT. This sequence encodes CASSYGLADLDTQYF.